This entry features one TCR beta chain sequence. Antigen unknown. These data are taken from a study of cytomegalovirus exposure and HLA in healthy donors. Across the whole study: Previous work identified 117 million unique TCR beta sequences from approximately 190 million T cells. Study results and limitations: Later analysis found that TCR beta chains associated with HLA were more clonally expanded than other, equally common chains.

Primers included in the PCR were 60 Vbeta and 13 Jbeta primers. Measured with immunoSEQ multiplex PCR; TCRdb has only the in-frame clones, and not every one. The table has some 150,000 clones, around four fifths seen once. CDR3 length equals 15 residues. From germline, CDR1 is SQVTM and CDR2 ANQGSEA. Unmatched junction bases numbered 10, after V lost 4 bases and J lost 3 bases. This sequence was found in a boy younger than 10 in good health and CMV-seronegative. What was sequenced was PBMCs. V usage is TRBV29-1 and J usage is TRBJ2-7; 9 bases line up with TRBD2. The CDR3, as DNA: TGCAGCGTTGGTAGCTTGCTAGCGGGATTCTACGAGCAGTACTTC. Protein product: CSVGSLLAGFYEQYF.